A selection of T cell receptor beta chains follows, all from one sample in a study of blood T cell repertoires in COVID-19. The protocol was immunoSEQ multiplex PCR, while the TCRdb copy is restricted to in-frame clones and leaves out a portion. The sample consists of about 410,000 clones, 90% of them appearing once. Sequencing was carried out using PBMCs or T cells enriched from blood (not recorded which). The receptors originated from a man between 18 and 29 years old who had recovered from COVID-19. Both conserved end residues are part of each CDR3. The D gene is left open where the match is weak. Clone sizes are given selectively: once, few, many, or a class where the clone is expanded.

J gene | V gene | clone size | D gene | CDR3 DNA | CDR3 protein
TRBJ2-5 | TRBV10-3 | . | TRBD1 | TGTGCCATCAGTGAGTCGACAGGGTTAGAGACCCAGTACTTC | CAISESTGLETQYF
TRBJ1-1 | TRBV2 | . | TRBD1 | TGTGCCAGCAGGCTGGACAGGGGTTTCACTGAAGCTTTCTTT | CASRLDRGFTEAFF
TRBJ1-6 | TRBV6-4 | . | . | TGTGCCAGCAGTGAATTTGGTAGCTCCTATAATTCACCCCTCCACTTT | CASSEFGSSYNSPLHF
TRBJ2-7 | TRBV7-3 | once | . | TGTGCCAGCAGCTTAACGACAGGCCCGCAGTACTTC | CASSLTTGPQYF
TRBJ1-1 | TRBV4-2 | . | . | TGTGCCAGCAGCCAAGTATCAGGGAACACTGAAGCTTTCTTT | CASSQVSGNTEAFF
TRBJ1-1 | TRBV27 | . | TRBD1 | TGTGCCAGCAGTTCGGGACAGGGGGCCGCCGACACTGAAGCTTTCTTT | CASSSGQGAADTEAFF
TRBJ2-7 | TRBV7-9 | . | TRBD2 | TGTGCCAGCAGTGCGTCTAGCGGGGGTGTGGTGAAGTACTTC | CASSASSGGVVKYF
TRBJ1-6 | TRBV19 | . | . | TGTGCCAGTATGCAAACGGGTACTTCACCCCTCCACTTT | CASMQTGTSPLHF
TRBJ1-6 | TRBV13 | once | . | TGTGCCAGCAGCAAACGGACAGCCCTCTTTAATTCACCCCTCCACTTT | CASSKRTALFNSPLHF
TRBJ2-7 | TRBV27 | . | TRBD2 | TGTGCCAGCAGTCCAAAATACCGGGACTACACCTACGAGCAGTACTTC | CASSPKYRDYTYEQYF
TRBJ1-2 | TRBV11-2 | . | . | TGTGCCAGCAGCTTAGGGTTGCCCAGTAACTATGGCTACACCTTC | CASSLGLPSNYGYTF
TRBJ1-6 | TRBV27 | . | . | TGTGCCAGCAGTTTAAGGGGATCACCCCTCCACTTT | CASSLRGSPLHF
TRBJ2-3 | TRBV6-1 | . | . | TGTGCCAGCAGTGAAGGGCCCAACACAGATACGCAGTATTTT | CASSEGPNTDTQYF
TRBJ1-1 | TRBV7-9 | once | TRBD1 | TGTGCCAGCAGCTTGACAGACAGGGATGAAGCTTTCTTT | CASSLTDRDEAFF
TRBJ2-1 | TRBV11-2 | once | . | TGTGCCAGCAGCTTCAGGCGGGTGCACAATGAGCAGTTCTTC | CASSFRRVHNEQFF
TRBJ1-1 | TRBV6-5 | . | TRBD1 | TGTGCCAGCAGTCAACACAGGGGAATGAACACTGAAGCTTTCTTT | CASSQHRGMNTEAFF
TRBJ2-3 | TRBV28 | . | . | TGTGCCAGCACCCCACAGGTCACAGATACGCAGTATTTT | CASTPQVTDTQYF
TRBJ1-6 | TRBV15 | . | . | TGTGCCACCAGCAGAGAAGGTCAGGCCTCCTATAATTCACCCCTCCACTTT | CATSREGQASYNSPLHF
TRBJ2-7 | TRBV5-4 | . | TRBD1 | TGTGCCAGCAGCTTGCCGGGACAGGGGGGCCACTACGAGCAGTACTTC | CASSLPGQGGHYEQYF
TRBJ1-3 | TRBV14 | . | . | TGTGCCAGCAGCCAAGTGGGGGGGAACACCATATATTTT | CASSQVGGNTIYF
TRBJ1-1 | TRBV28 | . | . | TGTAGAGACGAGGAAACTGAAGCTTTCTTT | CRDEETEAFF
TRBJ1-5 | TRBV10-2 | . | . | TGCGCCAGCAGTGAGTCGAAGCATCAGCCCCAGCATTTT | CASSESKHQPQHF
TRBJ1-1 | TRBV7-9 | . | TRBD1 | TGTGCCAGCAGCTTTGGTGGGGGGACAGCTTACACTGAAGCTTTCTTT | CASSFGGGTAYTEAFF
TRBJ1-6 | TRBV30 | . | TRBD1 | TGTGCCTGGAGTCCCGGGACAGCTTATAATTCACCCCTCCACTTT | CAWSPGTAYNSPLHF
TRBJ2-3 | TRBV10-1 | . | TRBD2 | TGCGCCAGCTCTAACCTCGGGACTAGCGGGAGTTCGACAGATACGCAGTATTTT | CASSNLGTSGSSTDTQYF
TRBJ1-2 | TRBV2 | . | . | TGTGCCAGCAGCCACAGGGTGCCAGACTATGGCTACACCTTC | CASSHRVPDYGYTF
TRBJ1-3 | TRBV7-8 | . | TRBD1 | TGTGCCAGCAGCTTAAGGACAGGGCCCACTGGAAACACCATATATTTT | CASSLRTGPTGNTIYF
TRBJ1-1 | TRBV19 | . | TRBD1 | TGTGCCAGTAAGGAGGGTCAGGGGGTTCGGCCTGAAGCTTTCTTT | CASKEGQGVRPEAFF
TRBJ2-1 | TRBV6-4 | . | . | TGTGCCAGCAGTAGGCAGGGAAATCCCAATGAGCAGTTCTTC | CASSRQGNPNEQFF
TRBJ1-6 | TRBV7-2 | . | . | TGTGCCAGCAGCTTCGGGGGAGGAAATTCACCCCTCCACTTT | CASSFGGGNSPLHF
TRBJ1-4 | TRBV5-5 | . | TRBD1 | TGTGCCAGCAGCTTGGCCGGGACAGGGGATGAAAAACTGTTTTTT | CASSLAGTGDEKLFF
TRBJ1-3 | TRBV10-3 | . | . | TGTGCCATCAGTGTTCAGGGAGGTGGAAACACCATATATTTT | CAISVQGGGNTIYF
TRBJ1-5 | TRBV5-8 | . | . | TGTGCCAGCAGCTTGGGTCTTACAGGCAATCAGCCCCAGCATTTT | CASSLGLTGNQPQHF
TRBJ1-2 | TRBV6-6 | . | TRBD1 | TGTGCCAGCTTTACCAACAGGGGTGGCTACACCTTC | CASFTNRGGYTF
TRBJ2-5 | TRBV15 | once | . | TGTGCCACCAGCAGAGGACCGGGTCACCAAGAGACCCAGTACTTC | CATSRGPGHQETQYF
TRBJ1-2 | TRBV15 | . | TRBD1 | TGTGCCACCAGCAGACCCGACAGGGGGGGTGGCTACACCTTC | CATSRPDRGGGYTF
TRBJ2-3 | TRBV2 | . | TRBD2 | TGTGCCGGGGGGAGGGTCGATACGCAGTATTTT | CAGGRVDTQYF
TRBJ2-1 | TRBV19 | . | TRBD2 | TGTGCCAGTAGTATAGGTAGCGGGAGGCCCCATGAGCAGTTCTTC | CASSIGSGRPHEQFF